One T cell receptor beta chain is described in this entry. These data originate in a study of blood T cell repertoires in COVID-19. Looking at the study overall: Samples taken during acute and convalescent COVID-19 were collected in the United States, Italy and Spain. Nucleic acid was either cDNA or gDNA, and it came from T cells, B-cell-depleted T cells, or PBMCs.

V was clipped by 6 bases and J by 4 bases, with 16 bases between them. Per germline, CDR1 MDHEN and CDR2 SYDVKM. The CDR3 extends over 15 amino acids. In the authors' methods: Amplification of reference gene primers was used by the study to estimate nucleated cell counts. Using immunoSEQ multiplex PCR, the repertoire was profiled, and TCRdb retains in-frame clones only, with some absent. From that table come the V and J calls and clone size; the DNA was used to work out D and trimming. The sample lists about 240,000 clones, approximately 85% occurring once. The clonotype comes from a man aged 50 to 59 with COVID-19, enrolled during active disease. The material sequenced was peripheral blood. The V call is TRBV28, the J call TRBJ1-3; maybe TRBD1 (6 bases). CDR3 amino acids: CASSQGGSLGNTIYF. CDR3 DNA: TGTGCCAGCAGCCAAGGGGGATCGTTGGGAAACACCATATATTTT.